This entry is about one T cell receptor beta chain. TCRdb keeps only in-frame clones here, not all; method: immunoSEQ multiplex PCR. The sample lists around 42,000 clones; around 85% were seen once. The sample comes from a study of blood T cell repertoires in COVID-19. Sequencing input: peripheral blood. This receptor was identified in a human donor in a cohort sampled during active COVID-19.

CDR3 DNA sequence: TGTGCCAGCAGCCCAGGGGAATACCTTTCAAAAAGGATTCAGTACTTC. Its translation: CASSPGEYLSKRIQYF. This chain uses TRBV7-4 with TRBJ2-4, with a weak D call TRBD1 (6 bases). V shed 5 bases and J shed 10 bases, with 24 bases lying between them. Germline assignment: CDR1 SGHVT and CDR2 SQSDAQ. The CDR3 covers 16 residues.